This T cell receptor (beta chain) was identified in a study of CD8 T cells in Susac syndrome. In germline, CDR1 is LGHNA, CDR2 YNFKEQ. V lost 3 bases and J lost 9, with 9 bases in between. The CDR3 totals 13 residues. This clonotype was recorded once. Random hexamers were used to reverse transcribe an amount of roughly 0.5 to 1 ug RNA. TCRdb reprocessed the immunoSEQ multiplex PCR reads with MiXCR, giving one entry per CDR3 protein. In the table there are fewer than 140,000 distinct CDR3 sequences, approximately 93% of which are singletons. Sample: CD8+ T cells from PBMCs. The gene calls are TRBV4-2 and TRBJ1-6; D remains unclear. This TCR came from a human donor with Susac syndrome. The CDR3 region is CASSQGRGSPLHF. The DNA for the CDR3 is TGTGCCAGCAGCCAGGGCCGGGGTTCACCCCTCCACTTT.